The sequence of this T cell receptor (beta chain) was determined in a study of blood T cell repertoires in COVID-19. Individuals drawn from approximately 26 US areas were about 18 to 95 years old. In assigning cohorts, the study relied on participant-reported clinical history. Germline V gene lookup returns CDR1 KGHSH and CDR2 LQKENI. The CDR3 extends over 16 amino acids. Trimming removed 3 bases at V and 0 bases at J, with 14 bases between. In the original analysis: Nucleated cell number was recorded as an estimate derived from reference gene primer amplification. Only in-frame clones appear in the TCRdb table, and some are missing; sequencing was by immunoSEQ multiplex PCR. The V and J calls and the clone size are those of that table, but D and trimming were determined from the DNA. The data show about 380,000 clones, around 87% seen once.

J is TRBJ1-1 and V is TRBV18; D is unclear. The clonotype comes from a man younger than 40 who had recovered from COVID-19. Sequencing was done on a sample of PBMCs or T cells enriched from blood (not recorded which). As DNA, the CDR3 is TGTGCCAGCTCACCTGAACAGCTTTTTGTGAACACTGAAGCTTTCTTT. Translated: CASSPEQLFVNTEAFF.